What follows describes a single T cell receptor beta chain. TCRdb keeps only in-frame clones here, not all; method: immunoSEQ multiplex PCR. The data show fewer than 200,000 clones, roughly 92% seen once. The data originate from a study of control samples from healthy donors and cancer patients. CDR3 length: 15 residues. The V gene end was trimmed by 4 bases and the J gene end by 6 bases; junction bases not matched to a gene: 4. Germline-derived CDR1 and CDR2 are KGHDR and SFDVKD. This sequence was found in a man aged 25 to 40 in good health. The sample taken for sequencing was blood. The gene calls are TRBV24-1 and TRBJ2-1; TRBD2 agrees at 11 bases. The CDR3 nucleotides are TGTGCCACCAGTGACGCTGGACTAGCGGGCAATGAGCAGTTCTTC. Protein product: CATSDAGLAGNEQFF.